What follows are 30 T cell receptor beta chains derived from one specimen sequenced in a study of control samples from healthy donors and cancer patients. TCRdb keeps only in-frame clones here, not all; method: immunoSEQ multiplex PCR. This table has about 92,000 clones, approximately 78% appearing once. Sequencing was carried out using blood. The receptors come from a woman aged 60-70 years in good health.

V usage is TRBV11-2 and J usage is TRBJ2-3; a possible D gene is TRBD1 (6 bases). This CDR3 contains 17 residues. The germline V and J ends were trimmed by 5 bases and 2 bases, with 20 bases remaining between them. Germline V gives CDR1 SGHAT, CDR2 FQNNGV. The CDR3 nucleotides are TGTGCCAGCAGCCAAAATCTTATTGGGACACTCACAGATACGCAGTATTTT. Its translation: CASSQNLIGTLTDTQYF.

The chain uses TRBV12-3 or TRBV12-4 and TRBJ1-2; D ambiguous. CDR3 length equals 11 residues. V was pared by 6 bases and J by 8 bases, with 10 bases between. The CDR3 region has the DNA TGTGCCAGCAGGTCCGGTTTCGGCTACACCTTC. Protein product: CASRSGFGYTF.

J is TRBJ1-4 and V is TRBV28; D gene uncertain. The germline CDR1 and CDR2 sequences are MDHEN and SYDVKM. V shed 6 bases and J shed 8 bases, with 10 bases lying between them. This CDR3 is built from 12 residues. In nucleotides, the CDR3 is TGTGCCAGCAGGACCCCGCAGGAAAAACTGTTTTTT. It translates to CASRTPQEKLFF.

The V call is TRBV19, the J call TRBJ1-5; D uncertain. CDR3 length: 16 amino acids. The V gene's germline CDR1 is LNHDA and CDR2 SQIVND (reference sequence). With 1 base removed from V and 3 bases from J, the gap between germline ends came to 13 bases. The CDR3 reads CASSIGSSGSNQPQHF. The CDR3, as DNA: TGTGCCAGTAGTATAGGATCCTCCGGGTCCAATCAGCCCCAGCATTTT.

This sequence joins TRBV5-8 and TRBJ1-5, with TRBD1 as a possible D gene (6 bases). V was trimmed by 3 bases and J by 0 bases, leaving 13 bases between them. Germline values: CDR1 SGHTS, CDR2 YDEGEE. The CDR3 has 16 amino acids. CDR3 sequence (DNA): TGTGCCAGCAGCTGGGGACAATTAATTAGCAATCAGCCCCAGCATTTT. Translation gives CASSWGQLISNQPQHF.

Only one count was recorded for this clone. The V call is TRBV5-1, the J call TRBJ1-5, with D possibly being TRBD1 (5 bases). CDR1 is SGHRS and CDR2 is YFSETQ in the germline V gene. The CDR3 loop spans 14 amino acids. Trimming cost V 3 bases and J 4 bases, with 11 bases left between them. The CDR3 region has the DNA TGCGCCAGCAGCTCGGAGGGGCCAAATCAGCCCCAGCATTTT. Its translation is CASSSEGPNQPQHF. The full variable domain, rest sourced from reference TRBV5-1 and TRBJ1-5, is KAGVTQTPRYLIKTRGQQVTLSCSPISGHRSVSWYQQTPGQGLQFLFEYFSETQRNKGNFPGRFSGRQFSNSRSEMNVSTLELGDSALYLCASSSEGPNQPQHFGDGTRLSIL.

This clone was detected a few times. The chain is built from TRBV20-1 and TRBJ1-1; D is undetermined. The CDR3 has 11 residues. V lost 3 bases to trimming and J lost 2 bases, with 4 bases between them. The germline V gene has CDR1 DFQATT and CDR2 SNEGSKA (reference sequence). CDR3 sequence (DNA): TGCAGTGCTAGGGACAACACTGAAGCTTTCTTT. Translating it yields CSARDNTEAFF.

This chain uses TRBV24-1 with TRBJ2-5, with D perhaps TRBD1 (6 bases). CDR3 length: 15 amino acids. V lost 6 bases and J 3 bases, leaving 16 bases between the germline ends. Germline values: CDR1 KGHDR, CDR2 SFDVKD. This CDR3 reads CATSPRDITKETQYF. The CDR3 nucleotides read TGTGCCACCAGTCCCCGGGACATAACTAAAGAGACCCAGTACTTC.

The J gene is TRBJ2-5, the V gene TRBV4-3; 10 bases align to TRBD2. The CDR3 has 16 amino acids. CDR1 and CDR2 (germline): LGHNA, YSLEER. Trimming took 1 base from V and 5 from J; bases not matched to a gene: 7. CDR3 region: CASSQGVAGGGETQYF. In nucleotides, the CDR3 is TGCGCCAGCAGCCAAGGTGTAGCGGGGGGCGGGGAGACCCAGTACTTC.

The chain couples TRBV3-1 (or the pseudogene TRBV3-2) to TRBJ2-3; 7 bases fit TRBD2. The V gene end was trimmed by 8 bases and the J gene end by 6 bases; junction bases not matched to a gene: 5. Germline lookup yields CDR1 LGHDT and CDR2 YNNKEL (reference sequence). The CDR3 runs to 12 residues. DNA for the CDR3: TGTGCCAGCGGCGGGAGCTTGGATACGCAGTATTTT. Translation: CASGGSLDTQYF.

This rearrangement joins TRBV9 to TRBJ1-4; the D gene is possibly TRBD1 (5 bases). V was cut by 0 bases and J by 12 bases, with 15 bases left in between. This CDR3 is built from 14 residues. Germline V CDR1 and CDR2: SGDLS, YYNGEE. DNA of the CDR3: TGTGCCAGCAGCGTAGGAGGAGCCGAGGGGCAACTGTTTTTT. Translating it yields CASSVGGAEGQLFF. The whole variable domain, remainder taken from reference TRBV9 and TRBJ1-4, is DSGVTQTPKHLITATGQRVTLRCSPRSGDLSVYWYQQSLDQGLQFLIQYYNGEERAKGNILERFSAQQFPDLHSELNLSSLELGDSALYFCASSVGGAEGQLFFGSGTQLSVL.

The rearrangement uses TRBV27 and TRBJ1-3; TRBD1 might be the D (5 bases). Per the germline V gene, CDR1 is MNHEY and CDR2 is SMNVEV (reference sequence). Trimming took 6 bases from V and 3 from J, leaving 12 bases between them. The CDR3 extends over 14 amino acids. The CDR3 reads CASSPFGGGNTIYF. CDR3 DNA: TGTGCCAGCAGCCCCTTCGGGGGTGGAAACACCATATATTTT.

The gene calls are TRBV28 and TRBJ1-1, with 8 positions matching TRBD1. Trimming cost V 8 bases and J 5 bases; bases outside gene matches: 7. In germline, CDR1 is MDHEN, CDR2 SYDVKM. The CDR3 extends over 13 amino acids. The CDR3, as DNA: TGTGCCAGCCACAGGGGGGGGTGGACTGAAGCTTTCTTT. Protein: CASHRGGWTEAFF.

The V gene is TRBV6-5, the J gene TRBJ2-7, with TRBD2 as a possible D gene (7 bases). Per the germline V gene, CDR1 is MNHEY and CDR2 is SVGAGI. The CDR3 is 15 amino acids. V was shortened by 2 bases and J by 2 bases, with 13 bases between the two germline ends. The CDR3: CASSYGGGSPYEQYF. For the CDR3, the DNA is TGTGCCAGCAGTTACGGGGGGGGCTCTCCCTACGAGCAGTACTTC.

J is TRBJ2-1 and V is TRBV3-1 (or the pseudogene TRBV3-2), with D maybe TRBD1 (5 bases). Trimming pared 4 bases from V and 1 base from J, leaving 17 bases between. Per the germline V gene, CDR1 is LGHDT and CDR2 is YNNKEL (reference sequence). This CDR3 contains 17 residues. Here the CDR3 DNA reads TGTGCCAGCAGCCGAACAAGTAGACAGAGTTCCTACAATGAGCAGTTCTTC. Translated: CASSRTSRQSSYNEQFF.

The chain combines TRBV15 with TRBJ2-3; D not certain. V lost 4 bases and J lost 8, with 13 bases in between. Germline V gene sequence: CDR1 LNHNV, CDR2 YYDKDF (reference sequence). The CDR3 is 13 amino acids. The CDR3 bases are TGTGCCACCAGCACCGACTGGACCGGTACGCAGTATTTT. Protein: CATSTDWTGTQYF.

V and J are TRBV6-5 and TRBJ2-5, with 8 bases aligning to TRBD1. Trimming at V came to 6 bases and at J to 5 bases, leaving 11 bases not matched to a gene. The CDR3 has 15 amino acids. Germline V gene lookup returns CDR1 MNHEY and CDR2 SVGAGI. The CDR3 region is CASRTRGLVGETQYF. In DNA form, the CDR3 reads TGTGCCAGCAGGACCAGGGGGCTCGTGGGGGAGACCCAGTACTTC.

The rearrangement uses TRBV21-1 and TRBJ2-3; the D call in the table, TRBD2, was not verified against the DNA. TRBV21-1 is given as a pseudogene. The CDR3 has 16 amino acids. The CDR3 region has the DNA TGTGCCAGCAGCCCACTTCCGCGGGGGGGCGCAGATACGCAGTATTTT. Amino acid sequence: CASSPLPRGGADTQYF.

This rearrangement joins TRBV14 to TRBJ1-6; TRBD1 agrees at 7 bases. The CDR3 has 14 residues. CDR1 and CDR2 (germline): SGHDN, FVKESK. V shed 1 base and J 9 bases; nucleotides not matched to a gene: 3. CDR3 sequence: CASSQAGGVSPLHF. Here the CDR3 DNA reads TGTGCCAGCAGCCAAGCAGGGGGGGTTTCACCCCTCCACTTT.

The genes are TRBV5-1 and TRBJ2-7; no clear D. Germline V gene data show CDR1 as SGHRS and CDR2 as YFSETQ. CDR3 length: 13 residues. Trimming left V 2 bases short and J 0 bases short, with 6 bases between. CDR3 bases: TGCGCCAGCAGCTTCGACCTCTCCTACGAGCAGTACTTC. It yields the protein CASSFDLSYEQYF.

Points on this clone: The same CDR3 is also encoded by other DNA sequences in this sample. The rearrangement uses TRBV7-2 and TRBJ1-5; D is undetermined. The CDR3 covers 14 residues. Looked up from germline, CDR1 is SGHTA and CDR2 is FQGNSA. V was pared by 2 bases and J by 2 bases, with 7 bases between. The CDR3 DNA reads TGTGCCAGCAGCTTAATTGGGGGCAATCAGCCCCAGCATTTT. This codes for CASSLIGGNQPQHF. Full variable domain (missing parts from reference TRBV7-2 and TRBJ1-5): GAGVSQSPSNKVTEKGKDVELRCDPISGHTALYWYRQSLGQGLEFLIYFQGNSAPDKSGLPSDRFSAERTGGSVSTLTIQRTQQEDSAVYLCASSLIGGNQPQHFGDGTRLSIL.

The chain combines TRBV11-2 with TRBJ2-6; TRBD2 matches at 11 bases. This CDR3 is built from 19 residues. Losses at the gene ends were 1 base for V and 2 bases for J; bases not matched to a gene: 7. CDR1 is SGHAT, CDR2 FQNNGV, per germline. This chain's CDR3 is CASSLVRTSGPTGANVLTF. The DNA for the CDR3 is TGTGCCAGCAGCTTAGTTAGGACTAGCGGGCCCACTGGGGCCAACGTCCTGACTTTC.

This rearrangement joins TRBV29-1 to TRBJ2-1; 11 nucleotides align to TRBD2. CDR1 SQVTM and CDR2 ANQGSEA come from the germline V gene. Losses at the gene ends were 4 bases for V and 4 bases for J; bases not matched to a gene: 0. This CDR3 spans 13 amino acids. CDR3 protein: CSVGTSGYNEQFF. The CDR3 DNA reads as TGCAGCGTTGGGACTAGCGGGTACAATGAGCAGTTCTTC.

The V and J genes are TRBV10-3 and TRBJ2-1, with a tentative D call TRBD1 (6 bases). The CDR3 contains 13 residues. Deletions cut 6 bases from V and 0 bases from J, with 6 bases between. CDR1 is ENHRY, CDR2 SYGVKD, per germline. The CDR3 is CAIRGGSYNEQFF. For the CDR3, the DNA is TGTGCCATCAGAGGGGGCTCCTACAATGAGCAGTTCTTC.

By share, this clone ranks as medium-sized (0.01 to 0.1%). The chain is built from TRBV29-1 and TRBJ2-1, with TRBD2 identical over 10 bases. Germline assignment: CDR1 SQVTM and CDR2 ANQGSEA. There are 14 residues in the CDR3. The J segment lost 3 bases and the V segment lost 3 bases, leaving 2 bases of the junction unmatched. The CDR3 region has the DNA TGCAGCGTTGATAGCGGGAGGAGCTACAATGAGCAGTTCTTC. It codes for CSVDSGRSYNEQFF.

This chain uses TRBV2 with TRBJ2-1; D is unclear. Trimming stripped 2 bases from V and 8 bases from J, with 10 bases between. CDR3 size: 13 residues. CDR1 and CDR2 from the germline V gene are SNHLY and FYNNEI. The DNA of the CDR3 is TGTGCCAGCAGTGAACCTTCCTCGGATGAGCAGTTCTTC. This translates into CASSEPSSDEQFF.

The table lists this clone with a count of one. The chain recombines TRBV6-5 with TRBJ1-2; D is unclear. Trimming cost V 6 bases and J 8 bases, with 10 bases left between them. The CDR3 extends over 11 amino acids. Germline CDR1 is MNHEY and CDR2 is SVGAGI. CDR3 loop: CASRTEGGYTF. CDR3 sequence (DNA): TGTGCCAGCAGAACTGAGGGAGGCTACACCTTC.

This rearrangement joins TRBV3-1 (or the pseudogene TRBV3-2) to TRBJ1-6; D might be TRBD1 (6 bases). Germline V gives CDR1 LGHDT, CDR2 YNNKEL (reference sequence). The CDR3 has 12 amino acids. V was trimmed by 4 bases and J by 14 bases, leaving 12 bases between them. CDR3 bases: TGTGCCAGCAGCCGTACCGAGGGGGCCCTCCACTTT. As protein: CASSRTEGALHF.

This rearrangement joins TRBV29-1 to TRBJ1-2; 9 bases match TRBD1. The V segment lost 4 bases and the J segment 4 bases; nucleotides outside the gene matches: 1. Germline V gene data show CDR1 as SQVTM and CDR2 as ANQGSEA. CDR3 size: 12 residues. CDR3 coding DNA: TGCAGCGTTGCGGACAGGGGCTATGGCTACACCTTC. It is translated as CSVADRGYGYTF.

The genes are TRBV7-2 and TRBJ1-5; D ambiguous. V was cut by 5 bases and J by 1 base, with 12 bases left in between. CDR3 length: 15 amino acids. CDR1 SGHTA and CDR2 FQGNSA come from the germline V gene. CDR3 sequence (DNA): TGTGCCAGCAGCCCACGCGCTGGGAGCAATCAGCCCCAGCATTTT. Protein: CASSPRAGSNQPQHF.